This T cell receptor (beta chain) was recorded in a study of blood T cell repertoires in COVID-19. Study-wide background: From the United States, Italy and Spain came samples of acute and convalescent COVID-19. The analysed material was cDNA or gDNA that came from T cells, B-cell-depleted T cells, or PBMCs.

Original processing notes: Amplification from reference gene primers served as the basis for estimated nucleated cell counts. Only in-frame clones appear in the TCRdb table, and some are missing; sequencing was by immunoSEQ multiplex PCR. V, J and clone size were drawn from that table, and D and trimming were deduced from the DNA. The sample consists of about 280,000 clones, approximately 83% of them appearing once. The CDR3 has 15 residues. The germline V gene encodes CDR1 SNHLY and CDR2 FYNNEI. V lost 5 bases to trimming and J lost 8 bases; unmatched junction nucleotides: 12. The source of this sequence is an older woman with acute or convalescent COVID-19. Sequenced input: peripheral blood. J is TRBJ1-5 and V is TRBV2; 7 bases line up with TRBD1. The CDR3 DNA follows: TGTGCCAGCAGTACGGAACAGGGGCTTTCGGAGCCCCAGCATTTT. Protein: CASSTEQGLSEPQHF.